Listed here are 30 T cell receptor beta chains from one sample, sequenced in a study of STAT5B mutations in CD4+ large granular lymphocyte leukemia. This table comes from immunoSEQ multiplex PCR, and its TCRdb copy is limited to in-frame clones, with some not included. Of 25,000 to 30,000 clones in the sample, 65% to 85% were seen once. The sample taken for sequencing was CD4+ T cells from blood buffy coats. The receptor set was obtained from a human donor in good health.

The gene calls are TRBV6-1 and TRBJ2-5; 7 nucleotides line up with TRBD2. This CDR3 spans 14 amino acids. Germline V CDR1 and CDR2: MNHNS, SASEGT. Trimming took 6 bases from V and 4 from J; bases not matched to a gene: 8. The CDR3 coding sequence is TGTGCCAGCAGCTCGCGGTCGGGAGGAGAGACCCAGTACTTC. Protein: CASSSRSGGETQYF.

This clone was recorded a few times. This chain's CDR3 is CASSDAGSEAFF. The CDR3 nucleotides read TGTGCCAGCAGTGATGCCGGGTCTGAAGCTTTCTTT. The chain joins TRBV2 to TRBJ1-1, with D uncertain. The V and J ends lost 3 bases and 6 bases respectively, with 8 bases between them. Germline CDR1 SNHLY, CDR2 FYNNEI. This CDR3 spans 12 amino acids.

The chain joins TRBV9 to TRBJ2-7; TRBD1 aligns across 9 bases. Per germline, CDR1 SGDLS and CDR2 YYNGEE. The CDR3 extends over 15 amino acids. Trimming cost V 4 bases and J 6 bases; bases outside gene matches: 11. CDR3 sequence: CASSSRPGTGFEQYV. The CDR3, as DNA: TGTGCCAGCAGCAGTAGACCCGGGACAGGGTTCGAGCAGTACGTC.

The count of this clone is one. The CDR3 bases are TGTGCCATCATGAATACAGGGAACTACGAGCAGTACTTC. Translated, it gives CAIMNTGNYEQYF. The chain links TRBV10-3 to TRBJ2-5; D perhaps matches TRBD1 (6 bases). The J call may be faulty, since TRBJ2-7 better matches the DNA end. The CDR3 sequence is 13 residues long. Germline V CDR1 and CDR2: ENHRY, SYGVKD.

The chain recombines TRBV19 with TRBJ1-2; TRBD1 is a possible D gene (5 bases). V lost 10 bases and J 5 bases, leaving 17 bases between the germline ends. The CDR3 consists of 13 residues. Germline V CDR1 and CDR2: LNHDA, SQIVND (reference sequence). The CDR3 DNA is TGTGCCACCCAGAGGGGCCGAGATTATGGCTACACCTTC. This sequence encodes CATQRGRDYGYTF.

The gene calls are TRBV28 and TRBJ1-1; no clear D gene. The CDR3 consists of 12 residues. Trimming removed 5 bases at V and 10 bases at J, with 14 bases between. Germline CDR1 reads MDHEN; CDR2 reads SYDVKM. The CDR3 coding sequence is TGTGCCAGCAGTCGTGGACCGCCCGGAGCTTTCTTT. This gives the protein CASSRGPPGAFF.

A single count supports this clone. The J gene is TRBJ1-5, the V gene TRBV5-8; D uncertain. Trimming stripped 2 bases from V and 0 bases from J, with 9 bases between. The CDR3 contains 15 residues. CDR1 SGHTS and CDR2 YDEGEE come from the germline V gene. CDR3 coding DNA: TGTGCCAGCAGCTTCTCGTCGAGTAGCAATCAGCCCCAGCATTTT. Its translation is CASSFSSSSNQPQHF.

The CDR3 region is CASSLGGSNEQFF. The CDR3 coding sequence is TGTGCCAGCAGCTTAGGCGGGAGCAATGAGCAGTTCTTC. The genes are TRBV7-7 and TRBJ2-1; the match to TRBD2 covers 7 bases. J lost 6 bases, V lost 1 base, and 0 bases had no gene match. The germline gives CDR1 SSHAT, CDR2 FNYEAQ (reference sequence). This CDR3 spans 13 amino acids.

J is TRBJ2-1 and V is TRBV27; D might be TRBD2 (5 bases). V dropped 5 bases and J dropped 2 bases, with 10 bases sitting between them. Germline loops: CDR1 MNHEY, CDR2 SMNVEV (reference sequence). The CDR3 has 14 amino acids. DNA for the CDR3: TGTGCCAGCAGTCCCGGAGCGGCCTACAATGAGCAGTTCTTC. It codes for CASSPGAAYNEQFF.

The gene calls are TRBV6-4 and TRBJ2-1, with 12 bases matching TRBD2. CDR1 and CDR2 from the germline V gene are MRHNA and SNTAGT. Losses at the gene ends were 8 bases for V and 8 bases for J; bases not matched to a gene: 7. The CDR3 runs to 14 residues. The CDR3 protein is CASATSGGFDEQFF. The CDR3 DNA follows: TGTGCCAGCGCCACTAGCGGGGGGTTCGATGAGCAGTTCTTC.

For this clone: The sample has other DNA sequences that encode this CDR3 too. This chain connects TRBV11-2 to TRBJ2-1; D not resolved. V was shortened by 1 base and J by 3 bases, with 7 bases between the two germline ends. CDR3 length: 14 amino acids. Germline CDR1 reads SGHAT; CDR2 reads FQNNGV. CDR3 nucleotide sequence: TGTGCCAGCAGCTTAGCCGGCAGCTACAATGAGCAGTTCTTC. Its translation: CASSLAGSYNEQFF.

This chain joins TRBV19 and TRBJ2-7; 12 nucleotides agree with TRBD2. The CDR3 consists of 13 residues. After removal of 7 bases from V and 7 bases from J, the junction contained 5 bases not matched to a gene. Germline loops: CDR1 LNHDA, CDR2 SQIVND (reference sequence). The CDR3 sequence: CASILAGGREQYV. CDR3 DNA: TGTGCCAGTATACTAGCGGGGGGCCGGGAGCAGTACGTC.

V and J are TRBV5-1 and TRBJ1-2; D remains ambiguous. Deletions cut 6 bases from V and 1 base from J, with 16 bases between. Germline V gene data show CDR1 as SGHRS and CDR2 as YFSETQ. The CDR3 spans 15 residues. The CDR3 is CASKNEKNLNYGYTF. In nucleotides, the CDR3 is TGCGCCAGCAAGAACGAGAAGAATCTTAACTATGGCTACACCTTC.

The V gene is TRBV7-2, the J gene TRBJ2-4; a possible D gene is TRBD2 (7 bases). Germline values: CDR1 SGHTA, CDR2 FQGNSA. CDR3 length equals 15 residues. V lost 0 bases and J lost 2, with 8 bases in between. This chain's CDR3 is CASSLAGGPKNIQYF. CDR3 DNA: TGTGCCAGCAGCTTAGCGGGGGGGCCCAAAAACATTCAGTACTTC.

This chain connects TRBV4-1 to TRBJ2-5; TRBD1 is a possible D gene (6 bases). Germline CDR1 and CDR2: MGHRA and YSYEKL. V lost 1 base and J lost 4, with 13 bases in between. This CDR3 has 15 amino acids. CDR3: CASSQGTVQGETQYF. The CDR3 bases are TGCGCCAGCAGCCAAGGGACAGTCCAAGGAGAGACCCAGTACTTC.

The rearrangement links TRBV6-5 to TRBJ1-3, with 10 bases identical to TRBD1. Germline CDR1 MNHEY, CDR2 SVGAGI. The CDR3 totals 15 residues. The trim removed 6 bases at V and 7 bases at J, leaving 9 bases unmatched. CDR3 residues: CASRRTGTGANTIYF. The CDR3 coding sequence is TGTGCCAGCAGACGGACCGGGACAGGGGCGAACACCATATATTTT.

The chain couples TRBV6-4 to TRBJ2-1; TRBD2 is a possible D gene (5 bases). Between the trimmed V and J ends, which lost 6 bases and 0 bases, there was a span of 12 bases. CDR1 MRHNA and CDR2 SNTAGT come from the germline V gene. The CDR3 spans 15 residues. As DNA, the CDR3 is TGTGCCAGCAGCGCCGGACGGGGCTCCTACAATGAGCAGTTCTTC. It encodes CASSAGRGSYNEQFF.

The V and J genes are TRBV5-4 and TRBJ1-1; D gene uncertain. Germline assignment: CDR1 SGHNT and CDR2 YYREEE (reference sequence). The CDR3 length is 16 residues. Trimming took 0 bases from V and 0 from J, leaving 12 bases between them. DNA for the CDR3: TGTGCCAGCAGCTTGGGTCGGGCATTAATGAACACTGAAGCTTTCTTT. This translates into CASSLGRALMNTEAFF.

This chain links TRBV7-2 with TRBJ2-1, with 8 bases matching TRBD1. Germline V gene lookup returns CDR1 SGHTA and CDR2 FQGNSA. CDR3 length equals 12 residues. Trimming at V came to 5 bases and at J to 10 bases, leaving 4 bases not matched to a gene. CDR3 sequence: CASSKPGGEQFF. The CDR3 coding sequence is TGTGCCAGCAGCAAACCAGGGGGCGAGCAGTTCTTC. The full variable domain, with the rest looked up from reference TRBV7-2 and TRBJ2-1, is GAGVSQSPSNKVTEKGKDVELRCDPISGHTALYWYRQSLGQGLEFLIYFQGNSAPDKSGLPSDRFSAERTGGSVSTLTIQRTQQEDSAVYLCASSKPGGEQFFGPGTRLTVL.

The chain uses TRBV28 and TRBJ2-1, with 12 bases lining up with TRBD2. This CDR3 contains 14 residues. Trimming at V came to 5 bases and at J to 10 bases, leaving 6 bases not matched to a gene. Germline CDR1 MDHEN, CDR2 SYDVKM. The CDR3 region has the DNA TGTGCCAGCAGTACGCCGACTAGCGGGGGCGAGCAGTTCTTC. Amino acids: CASSTPTSGGEQFF.

The V and J genes are TRBV6-5 and TRBJ2-7; D may be TRBD1 or TRBD2 (5 bases each). The V end lost 4 bases, the J end lost 4 bases, and 14 bases lay between the germline ends. Germline CDR1 reads MNHEY; CDR2 reads SVGAGI. The CDR3 loop spans 14 amino acids. The CDR3 sequence is CASSLGEKEYEQYF. The CDR3 DNA reads TGTGCCAGCAGTTTGGGGGAGAAAGAATACGAGCAGTACTTC.

The chain recombines TRBV4-2 with TRBJ2-2, with 12 bases identical to TRBD2. Germline CDR1 reads LGHNA; CDR2 reads YNFKEQ. Losses at the gene ends were 8 bases for V and 6 bases for J; bases not matched to a gene: 7. There are 15 residues in the CDR3. The DNA for the CDR3 is TGTGCCAGCGGCACTAGCGGGAGGTTCCCCGGGGAGCTGTTTTTT. Encoded protein: CASGTSGRFPGELFF.

The CDR3 spells CASSLRQGMGRGTEAFF. The CDR3 coding sequence is TGTGCCAGCTCGCTCAGACAGGGAATGGGGAGGGGCACTGAAGCTTTCTTT. The chain carries TRBV18 and TRBJ1-1; TRBD1 matches 7 bases. In germline, CDR1 is KGHSH, CDR2 LQKENI. The CDR3 contains 17 residues. The ends lost 6 bases at V and 4 bases at J; junction bases unmatched: 17.

This chain connects TRBV7-3 to TRBJ1-1; perhaps TRBD1 as D (5 bases). Germline assignment: CDR1 SGHTA and CDR2 FQGTGA. The V and J ends lost 5 bases and 10 bases respectively, with 26 bases between them. The CDR3 is 16 residues long. The CDR3 DNA follows: TGTGCCAGCAGCCAGAATCCGGGACCCCCGTCGGGGGGAGCTTTCTTT. It codes for CASSQNPGPPSGGAFF.

This clone has just one count. The chain combines TRBV5-1 with TRBJ2-3, with D possibly being TRBD1 (5 bases). The CDR3 is 15 residues long. Trimming stripped 1 base from V and 1 base from J, with 10 bases between. Germline-derived CDR1 and CDR2 are SGHRS and YFSETQ. As DNA, the CDR3 is TGCGCCAGCAGCTTGCTGGGGCACCGCACAGATACGCAGTATTTT. This gives the protein CASSLLGHRTDTQYF.

The rearrangement links TRBV6-5 to TRBJ1-2; 8 bases are a match to TRBD1. Germline values: CDR1 MNHEY, CDR2 SVGAGI. V was pared by 5 bases and J by 6 bases, with 2 bases of the junction left unmatched. CDR3 length: 12 amino acids. CDR3 coding DNA: TGTGCCAGCAGTCTGGGACAGGATGGCTACACCTTC. It is translated as CASSLGQDGYTF.

The chain has TRBV10-3 and TRBJ2-7; a possible D gene is TRBD2 (6 bases). This CDR3 is built from 11 residues. Germline-derived CDR1 and CDR2 are ENHRY and SYGVKD. Trimming took 4 bases from V and 5 from J, leaving 6 bases between them. DNA for the CDR3: TGTGCCATCAGTGGCGGGGACGAGCAGTACTTC. Encoded protein: CAISGGDEQYF.

The V gene is TRBV28, the J gene TRBJ1-2; TRBD1 agrees at 7 bases. The J segment lost 5 bases and the V segment lost 8 bases, leaving 2 bases of the junction unmatched. Germline loops: CDR1 MDHEN, CDR2 SYDVKM. The CDR3 consists of 11 residues. CDR3 sequence reads: CASQGGYGYTF. CDR3 DNA: TGTGCCAGCCAGGGGGGGTATGGCTACACCTTC.

This chain joins TRBV14 and TRBJ1-6; D is ambiguous. Germline V gene lookup returns CDR1 SGHDN and CDR2 FVKESK. There are 13 residues in the CDR3. V dropped 1 base and J dropped 10 bases, with 8 bases sitting between them. The DNA of the CDR3 is TGTGCCAGCAGCCAAGGGCGGAGGTCACCCCTCCACTTT. It encodes CASSQGRRSPLHF.

The chain employs TRBV27 and TRBJ2-5; a possible D gene is TRBD2 (6 bases). V was clipped by 3 bases and J by 1 base, with 9 bases between them. CDR3 length: 14 residues. Germline V gene sequence: CDR1 MNHEY, CDR2 SMNVEV (reference sequence). CDR3 sequence (DNA): TGTGCCAGCAGTTTGGGAGGTGTCCAAGAGACCCAGTACTTC. Translated, it gives CASSLGGVQETQYF.